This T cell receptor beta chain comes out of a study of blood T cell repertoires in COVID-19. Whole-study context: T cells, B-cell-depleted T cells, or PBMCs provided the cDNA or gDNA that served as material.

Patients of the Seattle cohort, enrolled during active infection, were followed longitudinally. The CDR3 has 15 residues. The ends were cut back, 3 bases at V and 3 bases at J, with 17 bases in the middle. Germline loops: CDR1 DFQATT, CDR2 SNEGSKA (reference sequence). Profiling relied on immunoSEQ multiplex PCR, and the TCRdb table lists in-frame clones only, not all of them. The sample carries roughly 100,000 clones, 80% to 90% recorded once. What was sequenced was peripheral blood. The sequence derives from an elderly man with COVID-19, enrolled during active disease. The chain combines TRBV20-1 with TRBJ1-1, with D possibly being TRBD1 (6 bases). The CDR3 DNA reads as TGCAGTGCTAGTAAGCCCCACGGGGGGCACACTGAAGCTTTCTTT. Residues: CSASKPHGGHTEAFF.